The source of this T cell receptor (beta chain) is a study of blood T cell repertoires in COVID-19. Original data processing: Quantification of nucleated cells was approximated via reference gene primer amplification. The repertoire was sequenced with immunoSEQ multiplex PCR; TCRdb's copy has only in-frame clones and lacks some. V, J and clone size reflect that table, while D and trimming were determined from the DNA. The repertoire has over 150,000 clones, approximately 86% of them found once; the top ten carry over 7%. The CDR3 covers 14 residues. Germline V gene data show CDR1 as SGHDT and CDR2 as YYEEEE. V lost 4 bases to trimming and J lost 2 bases, with 12 bases between them.

Sequencing used peripheral blood. The genes are TRBV5-6 and TRBJ1-2; no reliable D call. This TCR came from a man aged 50 or older with active or convalescent COVID-19. CDR3 in amino acids: CASSHEGNNYGYTF. DNA for the CDR3: TGTGCCAGCAGCCATGAGGGTAACAACTATGGCTACACCTTC.